These 14 T cell receptor beta chains were all obtained from the same sample, sequenced in a study of T cells in Graves' hyperthyroidism and ophthalmopathy. TCR beta CDR3 sequences were amplified from RNA transcripts. TCR CDR3 regions were first amplified by RT-PCR with HTBI primers. TCRdb reprocessed the multiplex PCR reads with MiXCR, giving one entry per CDR3 protein. This repertoire shows some 350,000 distinct CDR3 sequences, around 15% found once; its top ten account for under 25%. Sequencing was carried out using blood. The receptors derive from a woman aged 55-70 years with Graves' ophthalmopathy.

The V call is TRBV14, the J call TRBJ2-1; D is possibly TRBD1 (6 bases). Germline V gene lookup returns CDR1 SGHDN and CDR2 FVKESK. V shed 2 bases and J shed 3 bases, with 11 bases lying between them. This CDR3 is 15 amino acids long. CDR3: CASSQTGHFYNEQFF. In DNA, the CDR3 is TGTGCCAGCAGCCAAACGGGACACTTCTACAATGAGCAGTTCTTC.

This clonotype was recorded many times. CDR3 sequence: CASTSWRQDYEQYF. CDR3 coding DNA: TGTGCCAGCACCTCATGGAGGCAGGACTACGAGCAGTACTTC. The chain links TRBV7-9 to TRBJ2-7, with D possibly matching TRBD2 (5 bases). Looked up from germline, CDR1 is SEHNR and CDR2 is FQNEAQ (reference sequence). The length of the CDR3 is 14 residues. The V and J ends lost 7 bases and 3 bases respectively, with 16 bases between them. The variable domain in full, with the rest retrieved from reference TRBV7-9 and TRBJ2-7, is DTGVSQNPRHKITKRGQNVTFRCDPISEHNRLYWYRQTLGQGPEFLTYFQNEAQLEKSRLLSDRFSAERPKGSFSTLEIQRTEQGDSAMYLCASTSWRQDYEQYFGPGTRLTVT.

This clonotype was counted at least ten times. The chain couples TRBV28 to TRBJ2-5; D remains ambiguous. The V and J ends lost 4 bases and 5 bases respectively, with 14 bases between them. Germline values: CDR1 MDHEN, CDR2 SYDVKM. The CDR3 extends over 14 amino acids. In DNA form, the CDR3 reads TGTGCCAGCAGTTCTTTTCCCACCCACGAGACCCAGTACTTC. Its protein is CASSSFPTHETQYF.

This clonotype was seen repeatedly, ten times or more. The chain has TRBV28 and TRBJ1-2, with TRBD1 matching 9 bases. After removal of 4 bases from V and 4 bases from J, the junction contained 22 bases not matched to a gene. Looked up from germline, CDR1 is MDHEN and CDR2 is SYDVKM. The CDR3 has 20 residues. The CDR3 DNA reads TGTGCCAGCAGTTACGGGCCGACAGGGGGGCCAGGGGGGTCTGGCTATGGCTACACCTTC. This sequence encodes CASSYGPTGGPGGSGYGYTF.

This clonotype was found a few times. This sequence joins TRBV28 and TRBJ2-2, with a weak D call TRBD1 (6 bases). Trimming removed 5 bases from V and 0 bases from J, with 13 bases in between. The CDR3 runs 16 residues. CDR1 MDHEN and CDR2 SYDVKM come from the germline V gene. This CDR3 is CASSRDTPSNTGELFF. In DNA form, the CDR3 reads TGTGCCAGCAGTCGGGACACGCCCTCGAACACCGGGGAGCTGTTTTTT.

This clonotype was counted at least ten times. The rearrangement links TRBV9 to TRBJ2-7; no definite D call. Per germline, CDR1 SGDLS and CDR2 YYNGEE. The CDR3 is 16 amino acids. Trimming cost V 3 bases and J 0 bases, with 16 bases left between them. CDR3 nucleotides: TGTGCCAGCAGCGCCCAAGACGTGGAGAGCTCCTACGAGCAGTACTTC. Its translation: CASSAQDVESSYEQYF.

This clonotype was detected only a few times. The CDR3 loop is CSVGGEGTGYEKLFF. The DNA of the CDR3 is TGCAGCGTTGGGGGCGAGGGGACAGGGTATGAAAAACTGTTTTTT. This chain joins TRBV29-1 and TRBJ1-4, with 9 positions matching TRBD1. Germline V gene data show CDR1 as SQVTM and CDR2 as ANQGSEA. There are 15 residues in the CDR3. V lost 4 bases and J lost 6; bases outside the gene matches: 9. The whole variable domain, filled in from reference TRBV29-1 and TRBJ1-4, reads SAVISQKPSRDICQRGTSLTIQCQVDSQVTMMFWYRQQPGQSLTLIATANQGSEATYESGFVIDKFPISRPNLTFSTLTVSNMSPEDSSIYLCSVGGEGTGYEKLFFGSGTQLSVL.

This clonotype was seen repeatedly, ten times or more. The chain has TRBV11-2 and TRBJ2-6; TRBD1 might be the D (7 bases). V lost 8 bases and J lost 0, with 20 bases in between. This CDR3 has 18 amino acids. The germline V gene encodes CDR1 SGHAT and CDR2 FQNNGV. The CDR3, as DNA: TGTGCCAGCGGCCAGCGGAGGGGGCAGTACTCTGGGGCCAACGTCCTGACTTTC. It translates to CASGQRRGQYSGANVLTF.

The chain recombines TRBV30 with TRBJ2-1; 9 bases are shared with TRBD2. Germline loops: CDR1 GTSNPN, CDR2 SVGIG (reference sequence). J was trimmed by 5 bases and V by 2 bases; bases with no gene match: 7. This CDR3 has 15 residues. The CDR3: CAWSQAGGPDNEQFF. CDR3 sequence (DNA): TGTGCCTGGAGTCAGGCGGGAGGGCCGGACAATGAGCAGTTCTTC. Combining the CDR3 with reference TRBV30 and TRBJ2-1 gives the whole variable domain SQTIHQWPATLVQPVGSPLSLECTVEGTSNPNLYWYRQAAGRGLQLLFYSVGIGQISSEVPQNLSASRPQDRQFILSSKKLLLSDSGFYLCAWSQAGGPDNEQFFGPGTRLTVL.

The V and J genes are TRBV7-2 and TRBJ2-7, with D uncertain. Germline values: CDR1 SGHTA, CDR2 FQGNSA. The V end was cut by 4 bases, the J end by 6 bases, with 13 bases between. The CDR3 length is 13 residues. The CDR3 nucleotides read TGTGCCAGCAGCTCCCCCTCGCTCTCCGAGCAGTACTTC. Translation gives CASSSPSLSEQYF.

The chain employs TRBV29-1 and TRBJ2-2; D call uncertain. V was trimmed by 6 bases and J by 5 bases, leaving 10 bases between them. From germline, CDR1 is SQVTM and CDR2 ANQGSEA. This CDR3 is built from 12 residues. DNA of the CDR3: TGCAGCGTGGTCCTTATGACCGGGGAGCTGTTTTTT. Translating gives CSVVLMTGELFF.

V and J are TRBV20-1 and TRBJ2-7; maybe TRBD2 (5 bases). The CDR3 is 14 residues long. Per the germline V gene, CDR1 is DFQATT and CDR2 is SNEGSKA (reference sequence). V dropped 1 base and J dropped 1 base, with 11 bases sitting between them. The CDR3 is CSARAGGRSYEQYF. DNA of the CDR3: TGCAGTGCTAGAGCCGGAGGCCGGTCCTACGAGCAGTACTTC.

This clonotype was found many times. The rearrangement joins TRBV29-1 to TRBJ1-1; D not resolved. The CDR3 loop spans 12 amino acids. V was trimmed by 5 bases and J by 1 base, leaving 8 bases between them. From germline, CDR1 is SQVTM and CDR2 ANQGSEA. The CDR3 region is CSVPPGNTEAFF. In DNA, the CDR3 is TGCAGCGTTCCCCCGGGGAACACTGAAGCTTTCTTT.

This clonotype was recorded at least ten times. V is TRBV2 and J is TRBJ2-7; perhaps TRBD2 as D (6 bases). The CDR3 length is 13 residues. CDR1 and CDR2 from the germline V gene are SNHLY and FYNNEI. V was trimmed by 6 bases and J by 4 bases, leaving 13 bases between them. DNA of the CDR3: TGTGCCAGCAGGGAGGGGACTGGTTACGAGCAGTACTTC. Its protein is CASREGTGYEQYF.